A single sample gave rise to the 25 T cell receptor beta chains below, sequenced in a study of cytomegalovirus exposure and HLA in healthy donors. It was with 60 Vbeta and 13 Jbeta primers that the PCR ran. Repertoires were generated with immunoSEQ multiplex PCR, while TCRdb's copy carries only in-frame clones and drops some. This table lists around 53,000 clones. Specimen: PBMCs. The receptor set was obtained from a male donor in good health and CMV-seropositive.

This chain joins TRBV7-2 and TRBJ1-2; tentative D call: TRBD1 (6 bases). There are 12 residues in the CDR3. Trimming cost V 7 bases and J 5 bases, with 11 bases left between them. CDR1 and CDR2 (germline): SGHTA, FQGNSA. Written as DNA, the CDR3 is TGTGCCAGCACCCCGAGGGGGTATGGCTACACCTTC. This encodes CASTPRGYGYTF. The whole variable domain, remainder taken from reference TRBV7-2 and TRBJ1-2, is GAGVSQSPSNKVTEKGKDVELRCDPISGHTALYWYRQSLGQGLEFLIYFQGNSAPDKSGLPSDRFSAERTGGSVSTLTIQRTQQEDSAVYLCASTPRGYGYTFGSGTRLTVV.

This chain uses TRBV12-5 with TRBJ2-1; TRBD2 matches 7 bases. Germline V CDR1 and CDR2: LGHNT, FRNRAP. The length of the CDR3 is 16 residues. V shed 0 bases and J 6 bases; nucleotides not matched to a gene: 8. CDR3 protein: CASGLVLGRGINEQFF. In DNA form, the CDR3 reads TGTGCTAGTGGTTTGGTACTAGGGCGGGGGATCAATGAGCAGTTCTTC.

The chain employs TRBV5-4 and TRBJ2-3, with D possibly TRBD1 on 5 matching bases. Deletions cut 0 bases from V and 4 bases from J, with 12 bases between. CDR1 and CDR2 (germline): SGHNT, YYREEE (reference sequence). The CDR3 totals 15 residues. The DNA of the CDR3 is TGTGCCAGCAGCTTGGGGTCAGGGTGGTCAGATACGCAGTATTTT. Translating gives CASSLGSGWSDTQYF.

The chain couples TRBV7-3 to TRBJ2-1, with unresolved D. Germline CDR1 is SGHTA and CDR2 is FQGTGA. This CDR3 is built from 14 residues. Between the trimmed V and J ends, which lost 11 bases and 2 bases, there was a span of 16 bases. The CDR3 is CAPQGQVPYNEQFF. CDR3 coding DNA: TGTGCCCCCCAAGGTCAGGTCCCCTACAATGAGCAGTTCTTC.

This chain uses TRBV5-6 with TRBJ2-5; 10 positions match TRBD1. Losses at the gene ends were 2 bases for V and 1 base for J; bases not matched to a gene: 11. CDR3 length: 18 residues. Germline lookup yields CDR1 SGHDT and CDR2 YYEEEE. CDR3 loop: CASSFGDRGFLPQETQYF. The CDR3 DNA reads TGTGCCAGCAGCTTTGGGGACAGGGGATTTTTGCCCCAAGAGACCCAGTACTTC. Variable domain in full (rest from reference TRBV5-6 and TRBJ2-5): DAGVTQSPTHLIKTRGQQVTLRCSPKSGHDTVSWYQQALGQGPQFIFQYYEEEERQRGNFPDRFSGHQFPNYSSELNVNALLLGDSALYLCASSFGDRGFLPQETQYFGPGTRLLVL.

The chain links TRBV7-9 to TRBJ1-1, with 8 bases fitting TRBD1. Germline V lookup: CDR1 SEHNR, CDR2 FQNEAQ (reference sequence). The ends lost 5 bases at V and 8 bases at J; junction bases unmatched: 4. There are 12 residues in the CDR3. This CDR3 reads CASSRDRLEAFF. The CDR3 DNA follows: TGTGCCAGCAGCCGGGACAGGCTCGAAGCTTTCTTT.

The J gene is TRBJ2-7, the V gene TRBV29-1, with D unclear. V was trimmed by 2 bases and J by 5 bases, leaving 7 bases between them. Germline loops: CDR1 SQVTM, CDR2 ANQGSEA. The CDR3 has 11 residues. CDR3 bases: TGCAGCGTTGAAAGCCCGAACGAGCAGTACTTC. Translated, it gives CSVESPNEQYF.

This chain uses TRBV4-1 with TRBJ2-5, with D uncertain. The V end was cut by 1 base, the J end by 5 bases, with 5 bases between. This CDR3 is 12 amino acids long. The V gene's germline CDR1 is MGHRA and CDR2 YSYEKL. Here the CDR3 reads CASSQGRETQYF. The CDR3 DNA reads as TGCGCCAGCAGCCAAGGTCGGGAGACCCAGTACTTC.

The chain is built from TRBV4-1 and TRBJ2-7; 7 bases fit TRBD1. The germline V gene has CDR1 MGHRA and CDR2 YSYEKL. The CDR3 totals 14 residues. Germline trimming cut 1 base from V and 3 bases from J; bases unmatched to any gene: 3. The CDR3 here is CASSQADRLYEQYF. CDR3 DNA: TGCGCCAGCAGCCAAGCGGACAGGCTCTACGAGCAGTACTTC.

The chain combines TRBV6-5 with TRBJ2-4, with D unresolved. CDR1 and CDR2 (germline): MNHEY, SVGAGI. V dropped 4 bases and J dropped 0 bases, with 13 bases sitting between them. CDR3 size: 16 residues. CDR3 sequence (DNA): TGTGCCAGCAGTTTCCTCTCCTCTCTAGCCAAAAACATTCAGTACTTC. This encodes CASSFLSSLAKNIQYF.

This chain uses TRBV7-9 with TRBJ1-4; D may be TRBD1 (5 bases). The CDR3 spans 16 residues. V gave up 5 bases and J gave up 2 bases, with 15 bases separating them. CDR1 is SEHNR, CDR2 FQNEAQ, per germline (reference sequence). The CDR3 DNA reads as TGTGCCAGCAGCCACAGAGAAGCAGGGACTAATGAAAAACTGTTTTTT. Amino acid sequence: CASSHREAGTNEKLFF.

V and J are TRBV7-3 and TRBJ2-7, with a possible D match to TRBD2 (5 bases). This CDR3 is built from 14 residues. The V gene's germline CDR1 is SGHTA and CDR2 FQGTGA. The ends were cut back, 0 bases at V and 5 bases at J, with 11 bases in the middle. The CDR3 loop is CASSLTLAGDEQYF. The CDR3 DNA is TGTGCCAGCAGCTTAACTCTGGCGGGCGACGAGCAGTACTTC.

The chain recombines TRBV6-9 with TRBJ2-7, with 8 bases aligning to TRBD2. With V trimmed by 1 base and J by 3 bases, 14 bases remained unmatched. The germline V gene has CDR1 MNHGY and CDR2 SVAAGI. This CDR3 spans 18 amino acids. CDR3 DNA sequence: TGTGCCAGCAGTTATTATCCCCTCTTAGCGGGACCTGACTACGAGCAGTACTTC. This sequence encodes CASSYYPLLAGPDYEQYF.

The V call is TRBV30, the J call TRBJ1-3, with D possibly TRBD1 on 6 matching bases. The CDR3 consists of 16 residues. Trimming cost V 0 bases and J 0 bases, with 12 bases left between them. Germline V gene sequence: CDR1 GTSNPN, CDR2 SVGIG (reference sequence). The CDR3 sequence: CAWSVPGDFSGNTIYF. DNA for the CDR3: TGTGCCTGGAGTGTTCCAGGGGATTTCTCTGGAAACACCATATATTTT.

V is TRBV6-4 and J is TRBJ1-6, with 9 bases matching TRBD1. V shed 2 bases, J shed 9 bases, and the junction held 2 bases outside the gene matches. CDR1 MRHNA and CDR2 SNTAGT come from the germline V gene. The CDR3 sequence is 14 residues long. This chain's CDR3 is CASSDTDRGSPLHF. The CDR3 coding sequence is TGTGCCAGCAGTGACACGGACAGGGGTTCACCCCTCCACTTT.

This chain links TRBV2 with TRBJ1-4; TRBD1 is a possible D gene (6 bases). Germline lookup yields CDR1 SNHLY and CDR2 FYNNEI. The CDR3 loop spans 15 amino acids. Trimming pared 2 bases from V and 5 bases from J, leaving 12 bases between. DNA for the CDR3: TGTGCCAGCAGTGAATTGGGGGCATGGAATGAAAAACTGTTTTTT. Protein: CASSELGAWNEKLFF.

This chain joins TRBV27 and TRBJ2-3, with TRBD1 as a possible D gene (6 bases). In germline, CDR1 is MNHEY, CDR2 SMNVEV (reference sequence). Trimming removed 2 bases at V and 0 bases at J, with 9 bases between. The CDR3 extends over 15 amino acids. CDR3 sequence (DNA): TGTGCCAGCAGTTTAGGGCAGGGGAGCACAGATACGCAGTATTTT. Its protein is CASSLGQGSTDTQYF.

V is TRBV4-2 and J is TRBJ2-7; 14 bases fit TRBD2. V lost 2 bases and J lost 0; bases outside the gene matches: 6. Per germline, CDR1 LGHNA and CDR2 YNFKEQ. The CDR3 extends over 18 amino acids. CDR3 in DNA: TGTGCCAGCAGCCAACGACTAGCGGGGGGGAGTAGCTCCTACGAGCAGTACTTC. Encoded protein: CASSQRLAGGSSSYEQYF.

This sequence joins TRBV5-6 and TRBJ2-7; D not certain. V was pared by 1 base and J by 1 base, with 9 bases between. Germline V CDR1 and CDR2: SGHDT, YYEEEE. There are 14 residues in the CDR3. The CDR3 coding sequence is TGTGCCAGCAGCTTGTGGCTTGAATCCTACGAGCAGTACTTC. Translated: CASSLWLESYEQYF.

The chain is built from TRBV4-1 and TRBJ2-1; TRBD2 matches 13 bases. The V gene's germline CDR1 is MGHRA and CDR2 YSYEKL. This CDR3 has 18 amino acids. V was pared by 3 bases and J by 4 bases, with 9 bases of the junction left unmatched. CDR3 sequence reads: CASSQKVRTSGGYNEQFF. The CDR3 bases are TGCGCCAGCAGCCAGAAAGTACGGACTAGCGGGGGATACAATGAGCAGTTCTTC.

CDR3 amino acids: CASSYSLDMNTEAFF. CDR3 DNA sequence: TGTGCCAGCAGTTACTCTCTAGATATGAACACTGAAGCTTTCTTT. The chain recombines TRBV6-5 with TRBJ1-1; D remains ambiguous. Germline V gene lookup returns CDR1 MNHEY and CDR2 SVGAGI. V lost 0 bases to trimming and J lost 0 bases, with 8 bases between them. The CDR3 covers 15 residues.

The V call is TRBV15, the J call TRBJ2-7, with D possibly TRBD1 on 6 matching bases. The CDR3 runs 15 residues. V dropped 0 bases and J dropped 4 bases, with 13 bases sitting between them. Germline CDR1 and CDR2: LNHNV and YYDKDF (reference sequence). CDR3 region: CATSRDPSTGYEQYF. The CDR3 nucleotides read TGTGCCACCAGCAGAGATCCCTCTACAGGGTACGAGCAGTACTTC.

This chain links TRBV30 with TRBJ2-2, with 7 bases matching TRBD1. CDR3 size: 15 residues. Trimming at V came to 2 bases and at J to 3 bases, leaving 6 bases not matched to a gene. Germline V CDR1 and CDR2: GTSNPN, SVGIG (reference sequence). The CDR3 DNA reads as TGTGCCTGGAGTTTCCCGACAGGGCACACCGGGGAGCTGTTTTTT. It encodes CAWSFPTGHTGELFF.

V and J are TRBV30 and TRBJ2-2, with TRBD1 as a possible D gene (5 bases). From germline, CDR1 is GTSNPN and CDR2 SVGIG (reference sequence). The CDR3 sequence is 14 residues long. V was shortened by 0 bases and J by 5 bases, with 10 bases between the two germline ends. CDR3 coding DNA: TGTGCCTGGAGTGTCTCAGGGATAACCGGGGAGCTGTTTTTT. The encoded protein is CAWSVSGITGELFF.

This chain connects TRBV7-9 to TRBJ1-6, with unresolved D. The CDR3 consists of 17 residues. The V and J ends lost 5 bases and 6 bases respectively, with 20 bases between them. Per germline, CDR1 SEHNR and CDR2 FQNEAQ (reference sequence). CDR3 amino acids: CASSPGGSAGSNSPLHF. Written as DNA, the CDR3 is TGTGCCAGCAGCCCTGGTGGAAGTGCGGGAAGTAATTCACCCCTCCACTTT.